Below, 5 T cell receptor beta chains from the same sample are listed, as sequenced in a study of cytomegalovirus exposure and HLA in healthy donors. Use of 60 Vbeta and 13 Jbeta primers characterized the PCR. Using immunoSEQ multiplex PCR, the repertoire was profiled, and TCRdb retains in-frame clones only, with some absent. In the table there are 100,000 to 150,000 clones, 60% to 85% of which are singletons. Sequenced sample: PBMCs. The receptors stem from a woman aged 18-29 years in good health and CMV-seronegative.

The V call is TRBV2, the J call TRBJ1-2; D ambiguous. Germline assignment: CDR1 SNHLY and CDR2 FYNNEI. Deletions cut 2 bases from V and 4 bases from J, with 5 bases between. This CDR3 is 12 amino acids long. CDR3 nucleotide sequence: TGTGCCAGCAGTGAACCCGGCTATGGCTACACCTTC. Its protein product is CASSEPGYGYTF. Filled out from reference TRBV2 and TRBJ1-2, the complete variable domain reads EPEVTQTPSHQVTQMGQEVILRCVPISNHLYFYWYRQILGQKVEFLVSFYNNEISEKSEIFDDQFSVERPDGSNFTLKIRSTKLEDSAMYFCASSEPGYGYTFGSGTRLTVV.

The chain combines TRBV30 with TRBJ1-2; maybe TRBD1 (5 bases). Germline assignment: CDR1 GTSNPN and CDR2 SVGIG (reference sequence). The CDR3 length is 11 residues. Trimming removed 4 bases from V and 7 bases from J, with 10 bases in between. The CDR3 region has the DNA TGTGCCTGGACCCCAGGGTTTGGCTACACCTTC. It encodes CAWTPGFGYTF.

The gene calls are TRBV20-1 and TRBJ2-1; D is perhaps TRBD2 (5 bases). V gave up 1 base and J gave up 10 bases, with 8 bases separating them. Germline V lookup: CDR1 DFQATT, CDR2 SNEGSKA (reference sequence). The CDR3 length is 11 residues. For the CDR3, the DNA is TGCAGTGCTAGAGCGGACTGGGAGCAGTTCTTC. Its protein product is CSARADWEQFF.

This clone appeared a few times. The gene calls are TRBV7-2 and TRBJ1-3; 10 bases fit TRBD1. The CDR3 covers 16 residues. In germline, CDR1 is SGHTA, CDR2 FQGNSA. Trimming removed 5 bases from V and 2 bases from J; junction bases left unmatched: 6. The CDR3 DNA is TGTGCCAGCAGCCTGGACAGGGGGAGGACTGGAAACACCATATATTTT. Translated, it gives CASSLDRGRTGNTIYF.

V and J are TRBV9 and TRBJ2-1, with unresolved D. The CDR3 is 16 amino acids. With 0 bases removed from V and 0 bases from J, the gap between germline ends came to 10 bases. CDR1 and CDR2 (germline): SGDLS, YYNGEE. The DNA of the CDR3 is TGTGCCAGCAGCGTAGGACTGCCCGGCTCCTACAATGAGCAGTTCTTC. Amino acid sequence: CASSVGLPGSYNEQFF.